This T cell receptor beta chain was profiled in a study of cytomegalovirus exposure and HLA in healthy donors. Trimming left V 2 bases short and J 2 bases short, with 13 bases between. This CDR3 has 15 amino acids. CDR1 is MDHEN, CDR2 SYDVKM, per germline. PCR primers comprised 60 Vbeta and 13 Jbeta primers. Repertoires were generated with immunoSEQ multiplex PCR, while TCRdb's copy carries only in-frame clones and drops some. This sample's table reports just under 80,000 clones. The genes are TRBV28 and TRBJ2-7, with D perhaps matching TRBD1 (6 bases). The sequenced material came from PBMCs. The sequence was collected from a man aged 18-30 years in good health and CMV-seropositive. This CDR3 is CASSLVAQGPYEQYF. The CDR3 region has the DNA TGTGCCAGCAGTTTAGTGGCACAGGGACCCTACGAGCAGTACTTC.